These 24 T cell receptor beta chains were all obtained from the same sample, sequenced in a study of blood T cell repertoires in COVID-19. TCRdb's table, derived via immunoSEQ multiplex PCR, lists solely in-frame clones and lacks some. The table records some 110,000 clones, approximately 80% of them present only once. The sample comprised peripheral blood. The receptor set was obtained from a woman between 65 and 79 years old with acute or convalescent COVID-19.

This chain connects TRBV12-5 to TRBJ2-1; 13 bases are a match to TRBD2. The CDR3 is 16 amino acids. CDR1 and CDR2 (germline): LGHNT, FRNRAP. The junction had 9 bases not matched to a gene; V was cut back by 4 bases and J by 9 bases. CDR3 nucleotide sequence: TGTGCTAGTGGTTATACTAGCGGGGGGGGTATGATTGAGCAGTTCTTC. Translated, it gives CASGYTSGGGMIEQFF.

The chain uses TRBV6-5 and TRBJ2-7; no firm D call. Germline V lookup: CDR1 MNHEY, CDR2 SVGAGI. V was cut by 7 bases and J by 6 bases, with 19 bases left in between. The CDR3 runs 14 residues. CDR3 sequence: CASTPWVAGVEQYF. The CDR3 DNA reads TGTGCCAGCACCCCTTGGGTCGCCGGAGTCGAGCAGTACTTC.

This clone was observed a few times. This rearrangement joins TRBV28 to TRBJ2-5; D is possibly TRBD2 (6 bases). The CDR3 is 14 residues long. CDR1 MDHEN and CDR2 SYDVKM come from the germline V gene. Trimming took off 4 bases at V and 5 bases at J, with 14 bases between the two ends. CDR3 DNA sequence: TGTGCCAGCAGTTCCGGGGGTAGCCCGGAGACCCAGTACTTC. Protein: CASSSGGSPETQYF. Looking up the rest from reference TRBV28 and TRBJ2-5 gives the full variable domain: DVKVTQSSRYLVKRTGEKVFLECVQDMDHENMFWYRQDPGLGLRLIYFSYDVKMKEKGDIPEGYSVSREKKERFSLILESASTNQTSMYLCASSSGGSPETQYFGPGTRLLVL.

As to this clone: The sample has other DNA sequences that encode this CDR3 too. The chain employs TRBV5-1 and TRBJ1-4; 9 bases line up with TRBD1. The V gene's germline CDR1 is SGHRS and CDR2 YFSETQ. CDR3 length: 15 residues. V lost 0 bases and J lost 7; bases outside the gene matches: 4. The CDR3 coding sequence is TGCGCCAGCAGCTTGGAGGGACAGGGCGGTGAAAAACTGTTTTTT. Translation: CASSLEGQGGEKLFF. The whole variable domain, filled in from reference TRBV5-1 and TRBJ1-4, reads KAGVTQTPRYLIKTRGQQVTLSCSPISGHRSVSWYQQTPGQGLQFLFEYFSETQRNKGNFPGRFSGRQFSNSRSEMNVSTLELGDSALYLCASSLEGQGGEKLFFGSGTQLSVL.

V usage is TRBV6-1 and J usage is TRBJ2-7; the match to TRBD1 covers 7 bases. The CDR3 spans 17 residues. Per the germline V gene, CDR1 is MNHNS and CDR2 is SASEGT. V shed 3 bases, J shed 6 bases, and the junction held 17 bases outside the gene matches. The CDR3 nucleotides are TGTGCCAGCAGTGATGACACCGCCGGGACAGCCCTTAGCGAGCAGTACTTC. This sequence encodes CASSDDTAGTALSEQYF.

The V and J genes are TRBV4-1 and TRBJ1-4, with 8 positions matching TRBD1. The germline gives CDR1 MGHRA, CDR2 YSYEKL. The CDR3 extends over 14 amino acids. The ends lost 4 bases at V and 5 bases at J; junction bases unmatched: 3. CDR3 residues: CASSPRTGNEKLFF. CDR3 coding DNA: TGCGCCAGCAGCCCTAGGACAGGGAATGAAAAACTGTTTTTT.

The CDR3 DNA sequence: TGCGCCAGCAGCCATGGGAGTAGCGGGGGGCCTTACAATGAGCAGTTCTTC. Encoded protein: CASSHGSSGGPYNEQFF. The chain has TRBV4-1 and TRBJ2-1, with 10 bases matching TRBD2. The CDR3 loop spans 17 amino acids. In germline, CDR1 is MGHRA, CDR2 YSYEKL. The V and J ends lost 3 bases and 4 bases, in that order; junction bases with no gene match: 9.

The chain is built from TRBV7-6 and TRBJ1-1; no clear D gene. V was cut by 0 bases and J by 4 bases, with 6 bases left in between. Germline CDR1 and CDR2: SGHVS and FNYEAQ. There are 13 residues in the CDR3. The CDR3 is CASSLAEGTEAFF. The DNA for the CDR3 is TGTGCCAGCAGCTTAGCTGAGGGCACTGAAGCTTTCTTT. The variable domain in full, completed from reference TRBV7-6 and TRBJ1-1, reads GAGVSQSPRYKVTKRGQDVALRCDPISGHVSLYWYRQALGQGPEFLTYFNYEAQQDKSGLPNDRFSAERPEGSISTLTIQRTEQRDSAMYRCASSLAEGTEAFFGQGTRLTVV.

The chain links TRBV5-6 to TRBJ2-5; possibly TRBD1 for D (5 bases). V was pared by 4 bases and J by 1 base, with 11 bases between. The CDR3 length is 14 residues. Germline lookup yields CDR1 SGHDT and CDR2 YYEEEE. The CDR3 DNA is TGTGCCAGCAGCCTAAGGACAACCCAAGAGACCCAGTACTTC. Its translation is CASSLRTTQETQYF.

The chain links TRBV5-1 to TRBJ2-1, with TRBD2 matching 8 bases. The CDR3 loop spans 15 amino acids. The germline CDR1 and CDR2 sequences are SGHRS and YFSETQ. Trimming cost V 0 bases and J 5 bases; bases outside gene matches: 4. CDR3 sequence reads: CASSLEGTSNNEQFF. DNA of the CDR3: TGCGCCAGCAGCTTGGAAGGGACTAGTAACAATGAGCAGTTCTTC.

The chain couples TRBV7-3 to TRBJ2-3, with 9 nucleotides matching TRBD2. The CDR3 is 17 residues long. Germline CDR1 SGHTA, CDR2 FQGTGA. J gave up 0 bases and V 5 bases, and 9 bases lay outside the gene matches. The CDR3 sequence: CASSRTGLALSTDTQYF. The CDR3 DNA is TGTGCCAGCAGCCGTACCGGACTAGCGTTGAGCACAGATACGCAGTATTTT.

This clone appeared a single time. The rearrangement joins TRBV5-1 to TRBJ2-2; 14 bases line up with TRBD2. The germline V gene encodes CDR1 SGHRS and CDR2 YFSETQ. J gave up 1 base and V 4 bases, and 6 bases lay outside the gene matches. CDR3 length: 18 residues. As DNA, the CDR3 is TGCGCCAGCAGCCTGGGCGGACTAGCGGGAGGGAACACCGGGGAGCTGTTTTTT. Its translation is CASSLGGLAGGNTGELFF. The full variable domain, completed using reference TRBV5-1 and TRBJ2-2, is KAGVTQTPRYLIKTRGQQVTLSCSPISGHRSVSWYQQTPGQGLQFLFEYFSETQRNKGNFPGRFSGRQFSNSRSEMNVSTLELGDSALYLCASSLGGLAGGNTGELFFGEGSRLTVL.

The CDR3, as DNA: TGTGCCAGCAGTTCTCAGGGAAATCAGCCCCAGCATTTT. Protein product: CASSSQGNQPQHF. This chain connects TRBV6-6 to TRBJ1-5; D possibly corresponds to TRBD1 (5 bases). The length of the CDR3 is 13 residues. CDR1 MNHNY and CDR2 SVGAGI come from the germline V gene (reference sequence). Trimming cost V 4 bases and J 4 bases, with 8 bases left between them.

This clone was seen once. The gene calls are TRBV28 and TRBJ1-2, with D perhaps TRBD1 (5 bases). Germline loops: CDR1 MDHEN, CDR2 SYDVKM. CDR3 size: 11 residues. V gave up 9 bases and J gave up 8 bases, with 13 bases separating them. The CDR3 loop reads CASGARWGYTF. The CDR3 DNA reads TGTGCCAGTGGGGCCCGGTGGGGCTACACCTTC.

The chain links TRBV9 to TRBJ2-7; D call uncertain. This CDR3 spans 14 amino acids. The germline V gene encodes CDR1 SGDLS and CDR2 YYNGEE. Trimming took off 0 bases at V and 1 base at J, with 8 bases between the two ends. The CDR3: CASSVDEVSYEQYF. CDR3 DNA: TGTGCCAGCAGCGTAGATGAGGTTTCCTACGAGCAGTACTTC.

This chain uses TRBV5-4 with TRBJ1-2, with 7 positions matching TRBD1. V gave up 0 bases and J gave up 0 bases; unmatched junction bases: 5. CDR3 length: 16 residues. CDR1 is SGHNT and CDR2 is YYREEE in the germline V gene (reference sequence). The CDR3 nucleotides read TGTGCCAGCAGCTTGGGTCTTGACAGGGCTAACTATGGCTACACCTTC. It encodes CASSLGLDRANYGYTF.

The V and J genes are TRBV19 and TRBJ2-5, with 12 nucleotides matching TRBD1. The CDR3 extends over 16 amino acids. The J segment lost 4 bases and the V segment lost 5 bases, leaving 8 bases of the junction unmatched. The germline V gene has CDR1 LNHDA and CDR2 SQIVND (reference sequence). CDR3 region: CASSAWGDRGRETQYF. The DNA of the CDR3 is TGTGCCAGTAGTGCCTGGGGGGACAGGGGGCGAGAGACCCAGTACTTC.

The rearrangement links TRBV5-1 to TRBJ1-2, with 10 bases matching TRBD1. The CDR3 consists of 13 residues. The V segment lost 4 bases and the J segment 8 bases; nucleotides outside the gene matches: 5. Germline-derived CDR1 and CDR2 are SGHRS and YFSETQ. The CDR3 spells CASSAGQGDGYTF. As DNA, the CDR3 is TGCGCCAGCAGCGCCGGACAGGGGGACGGCTACACCTTC. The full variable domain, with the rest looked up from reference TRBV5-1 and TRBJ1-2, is KAGVTQTPRYLIKTRGQQVTLSCSPISGHRSVSWYQQTPGQGLQFLFEYFSETQRNKGNFPGRFSGRQFSNSRSEMNVSTLELGDSALYLCASSAGQGDGYTFGSGTRLTVV.

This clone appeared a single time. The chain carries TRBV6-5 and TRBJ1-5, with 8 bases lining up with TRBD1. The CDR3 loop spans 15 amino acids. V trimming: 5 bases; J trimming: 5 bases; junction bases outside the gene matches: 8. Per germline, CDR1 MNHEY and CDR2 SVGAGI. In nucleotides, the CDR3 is TGTGCCAGCAGTCGGACAGGGAGAACGGATCAGCCCCAGCATTTT. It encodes CASSRTGRTDQPQHF.

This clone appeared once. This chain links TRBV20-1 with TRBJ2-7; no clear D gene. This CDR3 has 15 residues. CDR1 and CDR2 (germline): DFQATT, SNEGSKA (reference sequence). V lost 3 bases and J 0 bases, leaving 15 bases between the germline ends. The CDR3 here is CSASHPSPNSYEQYF. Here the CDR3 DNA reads TGCAGTGCTAGTCATCCCAGTCCAAACTCCTACGAGCAGTACTTC.

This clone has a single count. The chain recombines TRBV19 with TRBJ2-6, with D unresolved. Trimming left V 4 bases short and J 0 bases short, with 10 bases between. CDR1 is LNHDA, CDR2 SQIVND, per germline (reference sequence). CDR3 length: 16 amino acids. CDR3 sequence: CASSRTAVSGANVLTF. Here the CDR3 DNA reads TGTGCCAGTAGTAGAACAGCTGTCTCTGGGGCCAACGTCCTGACTTTC.

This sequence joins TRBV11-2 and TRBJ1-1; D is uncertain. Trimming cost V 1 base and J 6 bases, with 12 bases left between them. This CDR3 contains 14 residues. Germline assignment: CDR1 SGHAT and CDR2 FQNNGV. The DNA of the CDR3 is TGTGCCAGCAGCTTAGGAACCGGGGTCCCTGAAGCTTTCTTT. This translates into CASSLGTGVPEAFF.

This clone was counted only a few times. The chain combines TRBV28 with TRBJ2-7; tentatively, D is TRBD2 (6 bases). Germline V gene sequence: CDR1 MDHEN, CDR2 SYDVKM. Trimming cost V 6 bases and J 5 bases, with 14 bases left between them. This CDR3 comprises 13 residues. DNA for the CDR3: TGTGCCAGCAGCGTCGGACTAACCCACGAGCAGTACTTC. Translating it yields CASSVGLTHEQYF.

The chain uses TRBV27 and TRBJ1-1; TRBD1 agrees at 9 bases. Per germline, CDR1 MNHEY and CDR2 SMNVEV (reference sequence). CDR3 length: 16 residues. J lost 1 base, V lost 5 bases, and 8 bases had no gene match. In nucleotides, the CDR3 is TGTGCCAGCAGTGCAAAGAGGACAGGGGCGAACACTGAAGCTTTCTTT. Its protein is CASSAKRTGANTEAFF.